These 32 T cell receptor beta chains were all obtained from the same sample, sequenced in a study of beta chain features in type 1 diabetes. Of the isolated RNA, all was reverse transcribed, and so the sequenced material was expressed TCRB transcripts. Using immunoSEQ multiplex PCR, the repertoire was profiled, and TCRdb retains in-frame clones only, with some absent. This sample has 250,000 to 300,000 clones; 8% occur once, and the top ten carry roughly 0.94%. The sequencing sample was made of central memory CD4+ T cells from blood. All receptors come from a woman aged 18-35 years in good health.

The V gene is TRBV2, the J gene TRBJ2-1, with D unresolved. CDR1 is SNHLY and CDR2 is FYNNEI in the germline V gene. V lost 3 bases and J lost 10, with 13 bases in between. There are 13 residues in the CDR3. CDR3 protein: CASSEFERREQFF. Written as DNA, the CDR3 is TGTGCCAGCAGTGAGTTCGAGCGCCGCGAGCAGTTCTTC.

In this sample, this clone turned up a few times. As DNA, the CDR3 is TGTGCCAGCAGCTTGAGGGATAGCAATCAGCCCCAGCATTTT. It specifies CASSLRDSNQPQHF. The chain links TRBV5-4 to TRBJ1-5; D gene unclear. Trimming shortened V by 1 base and J by 0 bases, and 5 bases separated the two germline ends. The CDR3 sequence is 14 residues long. Germline CDR1 SGHNT, CDR2 YYREEE (reference sequence).

Here the CDR3 reads CASSLKGEDTQYF. CDR3 bases: TGTGCCAGCAGCTTAAAGGGGGAGGATACGCAGTATTTT. V usage is TRBV7-3 and J usage is TRBJ2-3, with D perhaps TRBD1 (6 bases). The CDR3 length is 13 residues. V was clipped by 1 base and J by 6 bases, with 8 bases between them. From germline, CDR1 is SGHTA and CDR2 FQGTGA.

Only a few counts were recorded for this clone. V gene TRBV27 combines with J gene TRBJ1-5, with a tentative D call TRBD1 (5 bases). The CDR3 loop spans 16 amino acids. Germline V CDR1 and CDR2: MNHEY, SMNVEV (reference sequence). CDR3 DNA sequence: TGTCCCACCAGGCCGGAACCGGGTTTTGGGGGTCAGCCCCAGCATTTT. Encoded protein: CPTRPEPGFGGQPQHF.

The table lists this clone with a few counts. This chain joins TRBV19 and TRBJ1-6, with 7 positions matching TRBD1. The CDR3 extends over 14 amino acids. Trimming removed 9 bases from V and 4 bases from J; junction bases left unmatched: 6. Germline V gene sequence: CDR1 LNHDA, CDR2 SQIVND (reference sequence). The DNA for the CDR3 is TGTGCCAGCGATCAGGGACAGTATAATTCACCCCTCCACTTT. It specifies CASDQGQYNSPLHF.

The chain recombines TRBV5-4 with TRBJ2-7; no clear D. Germline V gives CDR1 SGHNT, CDR2 YYREEE (reference sequence). The ends were cut back, 0 bases at V and 6 bases at J, with 16 bases in the middle. CDR3 size: 15 residues. Here the CDR3 reads CASSLDQVQAPEQYV. As DNA, the CDR3 is TGTGCCAGCAGCTTGGACCAGGTGCAGGCTCCCGAGCAGTACGTC.

CDR3 in DNA: TGTGCCAGCAGTTCAACCTCTAGCAATCAGCCCCAGCATTTT. Translating it yields CASSSTSSNQPQHF. The chain is built from TRBV28 and TRBJ1-5; D gene uncertain. Germline V CDR1 and CDR2: MDHEN, SYDVKM. The CDR3 sequence is 14 residues long. Trimming shortened V by 4 bases and J by 0 bases, and 7 bases separated the two germline ends.

V gene TRBV7-8 combines with J gene TRBJ2-3; 10 positions match TRBD2. The V gene's germline CDR1 is SGHVS and CDR2 FQNEAQ. The ends lost 6 bases at V and 13 bases at J; junction bases unmatched: 4. The CDR3 runs to 11 residues. CDR3 bases: TGTGCCAGCAGTCAAGGACTAGCGGAGTATTTT. Translated, it gives CASSQGLAEYF.

The chain is built from TRBV6-5 and TRBJ2-5; no clear D. Trimming pared 2 bases from V and 2 bases from J, leaving 9 bases between. This CDR3 has 14 amino acids. CDR1 and CDR2 from the germline V gene are MNHEY and SVGAGI. CDR3 sequence reads: CASSYVGSQETQYF. The CDR3 DNA reads as TGTGCCAGCAGTTACGTCGGTTCACAAGAGACCCAGTACTTC.

This clone was seen repeatedly, ten times or more. The chain carries TRBV7-9 and TRBJ1-4; D is undetermined. Germline lookup yields CDR1 SEHNR and CDR2 FQNEAQ (reference sequence). CDR3 length: 16 amino acids. V lost 2 bases and J 7 bases, leaving 17 bases between the germline ends. Written as DNA, the CDR3 is TGTGCCAGCAGCTTACAGACCAAAGGCAGAGGTGAAAAACTGTTTTTT. Translation: CASSLQTKGRGEKLFF.

The chain links TRBV7-2 to TRBJ2-7; D assignment may be TRBD1 or TRBD2 (6 bases each). Germline assignment: CDR1 SGHTA and CDR2 FQGNSA. Deletions cut 9 bases from V and 3 bases from J, with 15 bases between. The CDR3 has 13 residues. CDR3 nucleotides: TGTGCCAGTTCCGGGGGCCCCAACTACGAGCAGTACGTC. Amino acids: CASSGGPNYEQYV.

The chain is built from TRBV5-6 and TRBJ2-7; 9 nucleotides match TRBD1. V gave up 8 bases and J gave up 5 bases; unmatched junction bases: 8. CDR1 is SGHDT and CDR2 is YYEEEE in the germline V gene. CDR3 length equals 13 residues. The chain's CDR3 is CASDRGAFHEQYF. The CDR3 DNA sequence: TGTGCCAGTGACAGGGGGGCTTTCCACGAGCAGTACTTC.

This clone has a handful of counts. V usage is TRBV4-3 and J usage is TRBJ1-2; the match to TRBD1 covers 8 bases. The CDR3 runs 16 residues. Germline CDR1 is LGHNA and CDR2 is YSLEER. V lost 0 bases, J lost 2 bases, and 5 bases stayed unmatched. CDR3 nucleotide sequence: TGCGCCAGCAGCCAAGATCCCGGACAGGGAAACTATGGCTACACCTTC. It translates to CASSQDPGQGNYGYTF.

The rearrangement uses TRBV29-1 and TRBJ1-4, with 7 nucleotides matching TRBD1. V lost 7 bases to trimming and J lost 4 bases; unmatched junction nucleotides: 9. CDR1 is SQVTM, CDR2 ANQGSEA, per germline. CDR3 size: 14 residues. The CDR3 coding sequence is TGCAGCGCCGCCTCCGGGACAGTTAATGAAAAACTGTTTTTT. The encoded protein is CSAASGTVNEKLFF. Full variable domain (remainder filled in from reference TRBV29-1 and TRBJ1-4): SAVISQKPSRDICQRGTSLTIQCQVDSQVTMMFWYRQQPGQSLTLIATANQGSEATYESGFVIDKFPISRPNLTFSTLTVSNMSPEDSSIYLCSAASGTVNEKLFFGSGTQLSVL.

V usage is TRBV28 and J usage is TRBJ2-5; 8 bases fit TRBD1. Germline CDR1 is MDHEN and CDR2 is SYDVKM. The CDR3 has 14 residues. V was clipped by 5 bases and J by 5 bases; unmatched bases: 7. CDR3 sequence: CASSPFDRGETQYF. The CDR3 bases are TGTGCCAGCAGTCCATTCGACAGGGGTGAGACCCAGTACTTC.

This clone was observed at least ten times. The V gene is TRBV7-9, the J gene TRBJ1-2; D unclear. Germline V gives CDR1 SEHNR, CDR2 FQNEAQ (reference sequence). V was cut by 3 bases and J by 5 bases, with 10 bases left in between. The CDR3 spans 13 residues. The CDR3 region is CASSLREEYGYTF. The CDR3 DNA is TGTGCCAGCAGCTTGAGAGAGGAATATGGCTACACCTTC.

The chain couples TRBV9 to TRBJ2-2; D unclear. Germline CDR1 is SGDLS and CDR2 is YYNGEE. V was cut by 0 bases and J by 6 bases, with 9 bases left in between. CDR3 length equals 14 residues. The CDR3 bases are TGTGCCAGCAGCGTAGTAGTGGGGTCCGGGGAGCTGTTTTTT. This sequence encodes CASSVVVGSGELFF. The entire variable domain, with the rest obtained from reference TRBV9 and TRBJ2-2, is as follows: DSGVTQTPKHLITATGQRVTLRCSPRSGDLSVYWYQQSLDQGLQFLIQYYNGEERAKGNILERFSAQQFPDLHSELNLSSLELGDSALYFCASSVVVGSGELFFGEGSRLTVL.

J is TRBJ2-3 and V is TRBV5-6; 9 positions agree with TRBD1. CDR1 and CDR2 (germline): SGHDT, YYEEEE. The trim removed 0 bases at V and 5 bases at J, leaving 4 bases unmatched. The CDR3 has 15 residues. The CDR3 spells CASSLGTGEGDTQYF. DNA of the CDR3: TGTGCCAGCAGCTTGGGGACAGGGGAAGGAGATACGCAGTATTTT.

This clone has ten or more counts. The J gene is TRBJ2-3, the V gene TRBV29-1; D gene unclear. This CDR3 region has 12 residues. Germline CDR1 SQVTM, CDR2 ANQGSEA. V was clipped by 0 bases and J by 7 bases, with 8 bases between them. CDR3 nucleotides: TGCAGCGTTGAAGATGGCAGCCATACGCAGTATTTT. This gives the protein CSVEDGSHTQYF.

There are a few counts of this clone. The J gene is TRBJ2-7, the V gene TRBV7-2; 12 positions match TRBD1. Germline trimming cut 2 bases from V and 5 bases from J; bases unmatched to any gene: 7. The CDR3 is made up of 16 amino acids. CDR1 and CDR2 from the germline V gene are SGHTA and FQGNSA. The chain's CDR3 is CASSLRSGTGGHEQYF. CDR3 coding DNA: TGTGCCAGCAGCTTACGCTCAGGGACAGGGGGCCACGAGCAGTACTTC.

The chain is built from TRBV27 and TRBJ2-3, with D unclear. V lost 5 bases and J 3 bases, leaving 6 bases between the germline ends. The germline V gene has CDR1 MNHEY and CDR2 SMNVEV (reference sequence). This CDR3 has 12 amino acids. Written as DNA, the CDR3 is TGTGCCAGCAGTCCCCCGACAGATACGCAGTATTTT. It encodes CASSPPTDTQYF.

The chain joins TRBV9 to TRBJ2-7; the D gene is possibly TRBD2 (5 bases). V gave up 4 bases and J gave up 4 bases, with 15 bases separating them. This CDR3 region has 14 residues. Germline loops: CDR1 SGDLS, CDR2 YYNGEE. CDR3 residues: CASSTQLGNYEQYF. The CDR3 region has the DNA TGTGCCAGCAGCACCCAACTAGGGAATTACGAGCAGTACTTC.

This clone was counted once. The gene calls are TRBV6-5 and TRBJ1-3; no clear D gene. In germline, CDR1 is MNHEY, CDR2 SVGAGI. There are 11 residues in the CDR3. The ends were cut back, 3 bases at V and 6 bases at J, with 3 bases in the middle. Here the CDR3 reads CASSYKNTIYF. CDR3 coding DNA: TGTGCCAGCAGTTATAAAAACACCATATATTTT.

V usage is TRBV29-1 and J usage is TRBJ1-1; D is possibly TRBD1 (5 bases). Deletions cut 7 bases from V and 0 bases from J, with 18 bases between. The CDR3 runs 15 residues. Germline CDR1 and CDR2: SQVTM and ANQGSEA. This chain's CDR3 is CSAWDARRMNTEAFF. CDR3 coding DNA: TGCAGCGCCTGGGACGCCCGGCGGATGAACACTGAAGCTTTCTTT.

This clone was seen a few times. The rearrangement uses TRBV7-2 and TRBJ2-3, with a weak D call TRBD2 (5 bases). The germline gives CDR1 SGHTA, CDR2 FQGNSA. CDR3 size: 14 residues. Trimming took 0 bases from V and 9 from J, leaving 13 bases between them. In DNA, the CDR3 is TGTGCCAGCAGCTTAGCGGGAGCTTTTGAGACGCAGTATTTT. The encoded protein is CASSLAGAFETQYF.

V usage is TRBV7-9 and J usage is TRBJ1-5; D is ambiguous. CDR3 length: 16 residues. CDR1 and CDR2 from the germline V gene are SEHNR and FQNEAQ (reference sequence). V was shortened by 5 bases and J by 2 bases, with 16 bases between the two germline ends. The CDR3 region has the DNA TGTGCCAGCAGCCCCGGATTGATTAGTGGCAATCAGCCCCAGCATTTT. This gives the protein CASSPGLISGNQPQHF. The full variable domain, in which reference TRBV7-9 and TRBJ1-5 provide the parts outside the CDR3, is DTGVSQNPRHKITKRGQNVTFRCDPISEHNRLYWYRQTLGQGPEFLTYFQNEAQLEKSRLLSDRFSAERPKGSFSTLEIQRTEQGDSAMYLCASSPGLISGNQPQHFGDGTRLSIL.

This clone appeared a few times. The CDR3, as DNA: TGTGCCAGTAAAGGACAGGGGGTCTACAATGAGCAGTTCTTC. Protein: CASKGQGVYNEQFF. This chain uses TRBV19 with TRBJ2-1, with 10 positions matching TRBD1. This CDR3 is built from 14 residues. Germline values: CDR1 LNHDA, CDR2 SQIVND (reference sequence). With V trimmed by 7 bases and J by 3 bases, 3 bases remained unmatched.

This clone was counted between two and nine times. V and J are TRBV7-2 and TRBJ1-4; 8 bases match TRBD1. This CDR3 is 16 amino acids long. J gave up 1 base and V 3 bases, and 4 bases lay outside the gene matches. Germline CDR1 reads SGHTA; CDR2 reads FQGNSA. The CDR3 loop is CASSFRQGLTNEKLFF. CDR3 bases: TGTGCCAGCAGCTTCAGACAGGGGTTAACTAATGAAAAACTGTTTTTT.

This clone was detected ten times or more. The chain has TRBV14 and TRBJ2-1; no clear D. Deletions cut 3 bases from V and 1 base from J, with 13 bases between. Germline CDR1 and CDR2: SGHDN and FVKESK. The CDR3 has 16 amino acids. CDR3 sequence (DNA): TGTGCCAGCAGCCACGGGCGGTTAGCATCCTACAATGAGCAGTTCTTC. Its translation is CASSHGRLASYNEQFF.

This clone was observed at least ten times. The chain joins TRBV18 to TRBJ1-1; D not resolved. The CDR3 extends over 16 amino acids. The germline V gene has CDR1 KGHSH and CDR2 LQKENI. V lost 3 bases, J lost 8 bases, and 22 bases lay in between. The DNA for the CDR3 is TGTGCCAGCTCACCTCGACCACCCCGGGAAAACTTAGAAGCTTTCTTT. Translation gives CASSPRPPRENLEAFF.

CDR3 sequence reads: CASSRSGRAAGELFF. CDR3 coding DNA: TGTGCCAGCAGTCGTAGCGGGAGGGCAGCCGGGGAGCTGTTTTTT. The rearrangement joins TRBV27 to TRBJ2-2; 11 bases agree with TRBD2. In germline, CDR1 is MNHEY, CDR2 SMNVEV (reference sequence). Losses at the gene ends were 5 bases for V and 6 bases for J; bases not matched to a gene: 5. This CDR3 has 15 residues.

The sample holds one count of this clone. The rearrangement joins TRBV11-2 to TRBJ1-1; D gene ambiguous. This CDR3 has 11 residues. Per the germline V gene, CDR1 is SGHAT and CDR2 is FQNNGV. V shed 6 bases and J shed 4 bases, with 6 bases lying between them. In DNA, the CDR3 is TGTGCCAGCAGTGAAGTCACTGAAGCTTTCTTT. It yields the protein CASSEVTEAFF.